This is a list of T cell receptor beta chains from one sample in a study of blood T cell repertoires in COVID-19. Assay used: immunoSEQ multiplex PCR; TCRdb lists only in-frame clones, some missing. The sample contains about 83,000 clones, about 90% of which appear only once. Sequencing was performed on peripheral blood. These receptors were obtained from a woman aged 50 to 65 with active or convalescent COVID-19. Each CDR3 is given with its conserved first and last residue. Each record gives: CDR3 protein, CDR3 DNA, clone size, V gene, J gene, D gene. A D gene is named only where the DNA matches it firmly. Expanded clones are given a class, and other clones once, few, many or no size at all.

cdr3_aa: CASSFGQGNSYEQYF
cdr3_nt: TGTGCCAGCAGCTTCGGACAGGGGAACTCCTACGAGCAGTACTTC
clone_size: NA
v_call: TRBV7-8
j_call: TRBJ2-7
d_call: TRBD1

cdr3_aa: CASSQDRLANYGYTF
cdr3_nt: TGCGCCAGCAGCCAAGACAGGCTGGCCAACTATGGCTACACCTTC
clone_size: NA
v_call: TRBV4-3
j_call: TRBJ1-2
d_call: NA

cdr3_aa: CASSPGRGGGSAETQYF
cdr3_nt: TGTGCCAGCAGCCCCGGCAGGGGCGGTGGTAGCGCGGAGACCCAGTACTTC
clone_size: NA
v_call: TRBV28
j_call: TRBJ2-5
d_call: NA

cdr3_aa: CAISEGTGLNEQFF
cdr3_nt: TGTGCCATCAGTGAGGGGACAGGTCTCAATGAGCAGTTCTTC
clone_size: NA
v_call: TRBV10-3
j_call: TRBJ2-1
d_call: TRBD1

cdr3_aa: CASSVGPGGSVNEQFF
cdr3_nt: TGTGCCAGCAGCGTAGGGCCGGGGGGGAGTGTCAATGAGCAGTTCTTC
clone_size: once
v_call: TRBV9
j_call: TRBJ2-1
d_call: TRBD2

cdr3_aa: CASSLAGTGGYEQYF
cdr3_nt: TGTGCCAGCAGCTTAGCTGGGACAGGCGGCTACGAGCAGTACTTC
clone_size: few
v_call: TRBV7-2
j_call: TRBJ2-7
d_call: TRBD1

cdr3_aa: CASSILSTPYEQYF
cdr3_nt: TGCGCCAGCAGCATCCTTTCGACACCCTACGAGCAGTACTTC
clone_size: once
v_call: TRBV5-1
j_call: TRBJ2-7
d_call: NA

cdr3_aa: CASSSGGARADTQYF
cdr3_nt: TGTGCCAGCTCTAGCGGGGGGGCACGGGCAGATACGCAGTATTTT
clone_size: NA
v_call: TRBV7-3
j_call: TRBJ2-3
d_call: TRBD2

cdr3_aa: CASGLNIYTEAFF
cdr3_nt: TGTGCTAGTGGTTTGAACATCTACACTGAAGCTTTCTTT
clone_size: NA
v_call: TRBV12-5
j_call: TRBJ1-1
d_call: NA

cdr3_aa: CASRDTGPNQPQHF
cdr3_nt: TGTGCCAGCAGGGACACAGGGCCCAATCAGCCCCAGCATTTT
clone_size: NA
v_call: TRBV2
j_call: TRBJ1-5
d_call: NA

cdr3_aa: CASSPRTSQETQYF
cdr3_nt: TGTGCCAGTAGTCCCCGGACTTCGCAAGAGACCCAGTACTTC
clone_size: NA
v_call: TRBV19
j_call: TRBJ2-5
d_call: NA

cdr3_aa: CAWSQAAGANYGYTF
cdr3_nt: TGTGCCTGGAGTCAAGCGGCCGGCGCCAACTATGGCTACACCTTC
clone_size: NA
v_call: TRBV30
j_call: TRBJ1-2
d_call: NA

cdr3_aa: CASSLVRGPNEKLFF
cdr3_nt: TGTGCCAGCAGCTTAGTGAGGGGGCCTAATGAAAAACTGTTTTTT
clone_size: NA
v_call: TRBV7-8
j_call: TRBJ1-4
d_call: TRBD1

cdr3_aa: CTSTHSKGGTGPENDYGYTF
cdr3_nt: TGCACCAGCACCCACTCGAAGGGAGGGACAGGGCCCGAGAATGACTATGGCTACACCTTC
clone_size: NA
v_call: TRBV1
j_call: TRBJ1-2
d_call: NA

cdr3_aa: CASSMDRASTDTQYF
cdr3_nt: TGTGCCAGTAGTATGGACAGAGCTAGCACAGATACGCAGTATTTT
clone_size: NA
v_call: TRBV19
j_call: TRBJ2-3
d_call: NA

cdr3_aa: CATSSRGTAAKNIQYF
cdr3_nt: TGTGCCACCAGCTCACGGGGGACAGCCGCCAAAAACATTCAGTACTTC
clone_size: NA
v_call: TRBV15
j_call: TRBJ2-4
d_call: NA

cdr3_aa: CSASQDRGRTDTQYF
cdr3_nt: TGCAGTGCTAGTCAGGACAGGGGGCGCACAGATACGCAGTATTTT
clone_size: NA
v_call: TRBV20-1
j_call: TRBJ2-3
d_call: TRBD1

cdr3_aa: CASSLVPLAADRNQPQHF
cdr3_nt: TGCGCCAGCAGCTTGGTCCCCCTCGCGGCAGATCGCAATCAGCCCCAGCATTTT
clone_size: NA
v_call: TRBV5-1
j_call: TRBJ1-5
d_call: NA

cdr3_aa: CASSRGAGLRPEQFF
cdr3_nt: TGTGCCAGCTCCCGGGGAGCGGGTCTTAGACCTGAGCAGTTCTTC
clone_size: NA
v_call: TRBV6-4
j_call: TRBJ2-1
d_call: NA

cdr3_aa: CASSSYFSGANVLTF
cdr3_nt: TGTGCCAGCAGCTCCTACTTCTCTGGGGCCAACGTCCTGACTTTC
clone_size: NA
v_call: TRBV5-6
j_call: TRBJ2-6
d_call: NA

cdr3_aa: CAWTSTGRGTQYF
cdr3_nt: TGTGCCTGGACCTCGACAGGGCGGGGAACCCAGTACTTC
clone_size: few
v_call: TRBV30
j_call: TRBJ2-5
d_call: NA

cdr3_aa: CASSLVGQAYEQYF
cdr3_nt: TGTGCCAGCAGCTTAGTGGGACAAGCCTACGAGCAGTACTTC
clone_size: NA
v_call: TRBV11-3
j_call: TRBJ2-7
d_call: NA

cdr3_aa: CASSIVRAGGRGDTQYF
cdr3_nt: TGTGCCAGTAGTATTGTGCGAGCGGGGGGCCGTGGAGATACGCAGTATTTT
clone_size: NA
v_call: TRBV19
j_call: TRBJ2-3
d_call: TRBD2

cdr3_aa: CASSRGSMDSGNTIYF
cdr3_nt: TGCGCCAGCAGTAGGGGTTCAATGGACTCTGGAAACACCATATATTTT
clone_size: once
v_call: TRBV5-1
j_call: TRBJ1-3
d_call: NA

cdr3_aa: CASSEEPVNQPQHF
cdr3_nt: TGTGCCAGCAGTGAAGAGCCGGTGAATCAGCCCCAGCATTTT
clone_size: once
v_call: TRBV2
j_call: TRBJ1-5
d_call: NA

cdr3_aa: CASSEWRQKTYNEQFF
cdr3_nt: TGTGCCAGCAGCGAATGGAGACAGAAAACCTACAATGAGCAGTTCTTC
clone_size: few
v_call: TRBV7-6
j_call: TRBJ2-1
d_call: NA

cdr3_aa: CASSLVVQGNTEAFF
cdr3_nt: TGCGCCAGCAGCTTGGTCGTCCAGGGTAACACTGAAGCTTTCTTT
clone_size: NA
v_call: TRBV5-1
j_call: TRBJ1-1
d_call: NA

cdr3_aa: CASSTGQITGELFF
cdr3_nt: TGTGCCAGTAGTACGGGACAGATCACCGGGGAGCTGTTTTTT
clone_size: NA
v_call: TRBV19
j_call: TRBJ2-2
d_call: TRBD1

cdr3_aa: CASSFSARGETQYF
cdr3_nt: TGTGCCAGCAGCTTCTCAGCCAGGGGCGAGACCCAGTACTTC
clone_size: NA
v_call: TRBV5-4
j_call: TRBJ2-5
d_call: NA

cdr3_aa: CAIPWRGVSYTF
cdr3_nt: TGTGCCATCCCTTGGAGGGGAGTAAGCTACACCTTC
clone_size: NA
v_call: TRBV25-1
j_call: TRBJ1-2
d_call: NA

cdr3_aa: CASSSLGHEQYF
cdr3_nt: TGTGCCAGCAGTTCGCTGGGGCACGAGCAGTACTTC
clone_size: NA
v_call: TRBV12-3/TRBV12-4
j_call: TRBJ2-7
d_call: NA

cdr3_aa: CASSPGLAGYEQYF
cdr3_nt: TGTGCCAGCAGCCCGGGACTAGCGGGCTACGAGCAGTACTTC
clone_size: NA
v_call: TRBV9
j_call: TRBJ2-7
d_call: TRBD2

cdr3_aa: CASSQNRDNEQFF
cdr3_nt: TGTGCCAGCAGCCAGAACAGAGACAATGAGCAGTTCTTC
clone_size: NA
v_call: TRBV7-3
j_call: TRBJ2-1
d_call: NA

cdr3_aa: CATKTAGSTDTQYF
cdr3_nt: TGTGCCACCAAGACAGCGGGGAGCACAGATACGCAGTATTTT
clone_size: NA
v_call: TRBV3-1/TRBV3-2
j_call: TRBJ2-3
d_call: TRBD2

cdr3_aa: CASSLVSVAEAFF
cdr3_nt: TGTGCCAGCAGCTTAGTTTCGGTTGCTGAAGCTTTCTTT
clone_size: few
v_call: TRBV7-9
j_call: TRBJ1-1
d_call: NA

cdr3_aa: CASRVAGTYEQYF
cdr3_nt: TGTGCCAGCAGAGTGGCGGGGACCTACGAGCAGTACTTC
clone_size: NA
v_call: TRBV11-2
j_call: TRBJ2-7
d_call: NA

cdr3_aa: CASSQAGGERYEQYF
cdr3_nt: TGTGCCAGCAGCCAAGCGGGGGGTGAAAGGTACGAGCAGTACTTC
clone_size: few
v_call: TRBV14
j_call: TRBJ2-7
d_call: TRBD2

cdr3_aa: CASRLTGATNEKLFF
cdr3_nt: TGTGCCAGCAGGCTAACAGGAGCAACTAATGAAAAACTGTTTTTT
clone_size: NA
v_call: TRBV6-5
j_call: TRBJ1-4
d_call: NA

cdr3_aa: CAWSALPGDNEQFF
cdr3_nt: TGTGCCTGGAGTGCCCTTCCAGGGGACAATGAGCAGTTCTTC
clone_size: NA
v_call: TRBV30
j_call: TRBJ2-1
d_call: NA

cdr3_aa: CASSVTGGTEAFF
cdr3_nt: TGCGCCAGCAGCGTAACAGGGGGCACTGAAGCTTTCTTT
clone_size: NA
v_call: TRBV5-1
j_call: TRBJ1-1
d_call: TRBD1

cdr3_aa: CASSGEQGRNTEAFF
cdr3_nt: TGTGCCAGCAGCGGGGAACAGGGGAGGAACACTGAAGCTTTCTTT
clone_size: NA
v_call: TRBV5-6
j_call: TRBJ1-1
d_call: TRBD1

cdr3_aa: CASSLSGGEYGYTF
cdr3_nt: TGTGCCAGCAGTTTATCAGGGGGGGAATATGGCTACACCTTC
clone_size: NA
v_call: TRBV27
j_call: TRBJ1-2
d_call: NA

cdr3_aa: CASRQTLNQPQHF
cdr3_nt: TGTGCCAGCAGGCAGACTCTTAATCAGCCCCAGCATTTT
clone_size: few
v_call: TRBV6-5
j_call: TRBJ1-5
d_call: NA

cdr3_aa: CASSPAGTENTEAFF
cdr3_nt: TGTGCCAGCAGCCCAGCCGGGACAGAAAACACTGAAGCTTTCTTT
clone_size: NA
v_call: TRBV5-4
j_call: TRBJ1-1
d_call: TRBD1

cdr3_aa: CASSMTGGRTEAFF
cdr3_nt: TGTGCCAGTAGTATGACAGGGGGCAGAACTGAAGCTTTCTTT
clone_size: NA
v_call: TRBV19
j_call: TRBJ1-1
d_call: TRBD1

cdr3_aa: CAWSVLQETQYF
cdr3_nt: TGTGCCTGGAGTGTACTCCAAGAGACCCAGTACTTC
clone_size: NA
v_call: TRBV30
j_call: TRBJ2-5
d_call: NA

cdr3_aa: CASSYQGAPWGYTF
cdr3_nt: TGTGCCAGCAGTTATCAGGGGGCCCCATGGGGCTACACCTTC
clone_size: NA
v_call: TRBV6-5
j_call: TRBJ1-2
d_call: TRBD1

cdr3_aa: CASGGESRSYEQYF
cdr3_nt: TGTGCCAGCGGAGGGGAAAGCCGTAGCTACGAGCAGTACTTC
clone_size: medium-sized
v_call: TRBV7-9
j_call: TRBJ2-7
d_call: NA

cdr3_aa: CASTFDWERLVNTEAFF
cdr3_nt: TGTGCCAGTACGTTCGATTGGGAGCGCCTCGTGAACACTGAAGCTTTCTTT
clone_size: once
v_call: TRBV19
j_call: TRBJ1-1
d_call: NA

cdr3_aa: CASSFRQGDLKAFF
cdr3_nt: TGTGCCAGCAGTTTCAGACAGGGGGATCTTAAAGCTTTCTTT
clone_size: NA
v_call: TRBV27
j_call: TRBJ1-1
d_call: TRBD1

cdr3_aa: CATRTSGGVETQYF
cdr3_nt: TGTGCCACCCGGACTAGCGGGGGGGTTGAGACCCAGTACTTC
clone_size: NA
v_call: TRBV19
j_call: TRBJ2-5
d_call: TRBD2

cdr3_aa: CASSYSEGAKEQFF
cdr3_nt: TGTGCCAGCAGTTACTCGGAAGGGGCTAAGGAGCAGTTCTTC
clone_size: NA
v_call: TRBV6-2/TRBV6-3
j_call: TRBJ2-1
d_call: NA

cdr3_aa: CASSIASGVTGELFF
cdr3_nt: TGTGCCAGTAGTATAGCTAGCGGGGTAACCGGGGAGCTGTTTTTT
clone_size: NA
v_call: TRBV19
j_call: TRBJ2-2
d_call: TRBD2

cdr3_aa: CASSSRSDGYTF
cdr3_nt: TGTGCCAGCAGTTCCCGTTCGGATGGCTACACCTTC
clone_size: NA
v_call: TRBV12-3/TRBV12-4
j_call: TRBJ1-2
d_call: NA

cdr3_aa: CASSPGGDPNYGYTF
cdr3_nt: TGTGCCAGCAGTCCAGGAGGGGACCCTAACTATGGCTACACCTTC
clone_size: NA
v_call: TRBV13
j_call: TRBJ1-2
d_call: NA

cdr3_aa: CASSPLVGTDNTGELFF
cdr3_nt: TGTGCCAGCAGCCCCCTCGTAGGGACAGATAACACCGGGGAGCTGTTTTTT
clone_size: once
v_call: TRBV7-8
j_call: TRBJ2-2
d_call: TRBD1

cdr3_aa: CASSRDSSRNTIYF
cdr3_nt: TGTGCCAGCAGTAGGGACAGCTCTAGAAACACCATATATTTT
clone_size: NA
v_call: TRBV2
j_call: TRBJ1-3
d_call: TRBD1

cdr3_aa: CASSVFADRGAGNTIYF
cdr3_nt: TGTGCCAGCAGTGTTTTTGCCGACAGGGGAGCAGGAAACACCATATATTTT
clone_size: NA
v_call: TRBV9
j_call: TRBJ1-3
d_call: TRBD1

cdr3_aa: CAGVDGAGDNSPLHF
cdr3_nt: TGTGCCGGCGTAGACGGGGCGGGGGATAATTCACCCCTCCACTTT
clone_size: NA
v_call: TRBV7-3
j_call: TRBJ1-6
d_call: NA

cdr3_aa: CASSLQGTGFAGELFF
cdr3_nt: TGTGCCAGCTCACTACAGGGGACAGGCTTCGCCGGGGAGCTGTTTTTT
clone_size: NA
v_call: TRBV18
j_call: TRBJ2-2
d_call: TRBD1